A selection of T cell receptor beta chains follows, all from one sample in a study of T cell repertoires in cytomegalovirus infection. TCRdb redid the calling of the reads with MiXCR, one entry per CDR3 protein. The sample records about 70,000 distinct CDR3 sequences, 20% to 25% being singletons. Antigens of these TCRs are unknown. The material was CD8+ T cells from cultured PBMCs, obtained from culture after CMV antigen stimulation. These receptors were obtained from a human donor in good health (CMV status not recorded). Some clones in this sample may be carry-over from other donors' samples. CDR3s include the opening cysteine and the closing phenylalanine or tryptophan. The order of the fields is clone size, J gene, D gene, V gene, CDR3 DNA, CDR3 protein. D genes are given only for firm matches. Some rows mark clone size as missing; the rest say once, few, many or name a class of expanded clone.

abundance: few
j_gene: TRBJ2-5
d_gene: TRBD2
v_gene: TRBV7-8
CDR3nt: TGTGCCGGTTCGACTAGCGGGGGGTCTGGATTAGAGACCCAGTACTTC
CDR3aa: CAGSTSGGSGLETQYF

abundance: NA
j_gene: TRBJ2-5
d_gene: TRBD2
v_gene: TRBV7-6
CDR3nt: TGTGCCAGCAGCCCGGGGGGAGGGACGGGGGAGACCCAGTACTTC
CDR3aa: CASSPGGGTGETQYF

abundance: medium-sized
j_gene: TRBJ1-1
d_gene: NA
v_gene: TRBV7-8
CDR3nt: TGTGCCAGCAGCGACGGGTCGCCGAACACTGAAGCTTTCTTT
CDR3aa: CASSDGSPNTEAFF

abundance: few
j_gene: TRBJ1-2
d_gene: NA
v_gene: TRBV6-2/TRBV6-3
CDR3nt: TGTGCCAGCAGTTACCGTGGGGTTAACAACTATGGCTACACCTTC
CDR3aa: CASSYRGVNNYGYTF

abundance: few
j_gene: TRBJ1-5
d_gene: NA
v_gene: TRBV28
CDR3nt: TGTGCCAGCAGTTTTCACAGGGAAGGTCAGCCCCAGCATTTT
CDR3aa: CASSFHREGQPQHF

abundance: NA
j_gene: TRBJ2-7
d_gene: NA
v_gene: TRBV7-6
CDR3nt: TGTGCCAGCAGCCGGACAGAGGAGTACGAGCAGTACTTC
CDR3aa: CASSRTEEYEQYF

abundance: few
j_gene: TRBJ1-2
d_gene: NA
v_gene: TRBV7-2
CDR3nt: TGTGCCAGCAGCTCTCCGGGTCCATTGGGAGGCTACACCTTC
CDR3aa: CASSSPGPLGGYTF

abundance: NA
j_gene: TRBJ1-2
d_gene: NA
v_gene: TRBV27
CDR3nt: TGTGCCAGCAGTTTATCAGGGAACCATGGCTACACCTTC
CDR3aa: CASSLSGNHGYTF

abundance: NA
j_gene: TRBJ2-5
d_gene: NA
v_gene: TRBV7-9
CDR3nt: TGTGCCAGCAGCGCCCTGTTAGGGGGGCAAGAGACCCAGTACTTC
CDR3aa: CASSALLGGQETQYF

abundance: NA
j_gene: TRBJ1-5
d_gene: NA
v_gene: TRBV4-1
CDR3nt: TGCGCCAGCAGCCAAGATATTTGGGAGAGCAATCAGCCCCAGCATTTT
CDR3aa: CASSQDIWESNQPQHF

abundance: few
j_gene: TRBJ2-1
d_gene: NA
v_gene: TRBV7-9
CDR3nt: TGTGCCAGCAGTTCAACAGGGTACAATGAGCAGTTCTTC
CDR3aa: CASSSTGYNEQFF

abundance: NA
j_gene: TRBJ1-3
d_gene: TRBD1
v_gene: TRBV25-1
CDR3nt: TGTGCCAGCAGTGAATACGGGACAGGTTATGATGGAAACACCATATATTTT
CDR3aa: CASSEYGTGYDGNTIYF

abundance: NA
j_gene: TRBJ1-2
d_gene: NA
v_gene: TRBV30
CDR3nt: TGTGCCTGGAGTGTACAAGCTGGTGGCTACACCTTC
CDR3aa: CAWSVQAGGYTF

abundance: NA
j_gene: TRBJ2-7
d_gene: NA
v_gene: TRBV7-8
CDR3nt: TGTGCCAGCAGCTCCCCAGGGGGGACAGTCTCTGCCTACGAGCAGTACTTC
CDR3aa: CASSSPGGTVSAYEQYF

abundance: few
j_gene: TRBJ2-1
d_gene: TRBD1
v_gene: TRBV6-4
CDR3nt: TGTGCCAGCAGTGACGGGACAGGGGATACCAATGAGCAGTTCTTC
CDR3aa: CASSDGTGDTNEQFF

abundance: few
j_gene: TRBJ2-5
d_gene: NA
v_gene: TRBV7-2
CDR3nt: TGTGCCAGCAGCTTAGGTAGAGGAGGGGAACGAGAGACCCAGTACTTC
CDR3aa: CASSLGRGGERETQYF

abundance: many
j_gene: TRBJ1-5
d_gene: NA
v_gene: TRBV7-2
CDR3nt: TGTGCCAGCAGCGCCGCAGGGGTACTAGGCAATCAGCCCCAGCATTTT
CDR3aa: CASSAAGVLGNQPQHF

abundance: NA
j_gene: TRBJ2-4
d_gene: NA
v_gene: TRBV4-1
CDR3nt: TGCGCCAGCAGCCAAGAGGCGGCGGGGAGGCCCGCGAACATTCAGTACTTC
CDR3aa: CASSQEAAGRPANIQYF

abundance: NA
j_gene: TRBJ2-5
d_gene: TRBD1
v_gene: TRBV12-3/TRBV12-4
CDR3nt: TGTGCCAGCAGCCCCGGGACAGGGGACGTCCAAGAGACCCAGTACTTC
CDR3aa: CASSPGTGDVQETQYF

abundance: NA
j_gene: TRBJ1-5
d_gene: NA
v_gene: TRBV7-2
CDR3nt: TGTGCCAGCAGCTTCAGGGTCAGGGAGCCCCAGCATTTT
CDR3aa: CASSFRVREPQHF

abundance: NA
j_gene: TRBJ2-7
d_gene: NA
v_gene: TRBV12-3/TRBV12-4
CDR3nt: TGTGCCAGCAGTTTCCGTGGGGGCCGCCCCCCTGAGGAGCAGTACTTC
CDR3aa: CASSFRGGRPPEEQYF

abundance: NA
j_gene: TRBJ2-1
d_gene: TRBD2
v_gene: TRBV10-2
CDR3nt: TGCGCCAGCTACGGCGGGGGACGCAATGAGCAGTTCTTC
CDR3aa: CASYGGGRNEQFF

abundance: NA
j_gene: TRBJ2-5
d_gene: NA
v_gene: TRBV7-9
CDR3nt: TGTGCCAGCAGCTTACTCCTTGAGGGGACCCAGTACTTC
CDR3aa: CASSLLLEGTQYF

abundance: few
j_gene: TRBJ1-1
d_gene: NA
v_gene: TRBV12-3/TRBV12-4
CDR3nt: TGTGCCAGCAGGCAGGGAACTGAAGCTTTCTTT
CDR3aa: CASRQGTEAFF

abundance: NA
j_gene: TRBJ1-5
d_gene: NA
v_gene: TRBV7-2
CDR3nt: TGTGCCAGCAACCCCTCCAGGACCTCTATCCAGCCCCAGCATTTT
CDR3aa: CASNPSRTSIQPQHF

abundance: few
j_gene: TRBJ2-1
d_gene: NA
v_gene: TRBV25-1
CDR3nt: TGTGCCAGCAGTGCAGATCGAGGGACGGAATACAATGAGCAGTTCTTC
CDR3aa: CASSADRGTEYNEQFF

abundance: NA
j_gene: TRBJ2-3
d_gene: TRBD2
v_gene: TRBV9
CDR3nt: TGTGCCAGCAGCCTGGGACTAGCGGGGGGCTACAGCACAGATACGCAGTATTTT
CDR3aa: CASSLGLAGGYSTDTQYF

abundance: NA
j_gene: TRBJ2-2
d_gene: TRBD2
v_gene: TRBV7-2
CDR3nt: TGTGCCAGCAGCCGTCGCCTTAGCGGGGGTGCGAACACCGGGGAGCTGTTTTTT
CDR3aa: CASSRRLSGGANTGELFF

abundance: few
j_gene: TRBJ2-7
d_gene: NA
v_gene: TRBV5-4
CDR3nt: TGTGCCAGCAGCCCCTTACCCACCTACGAGCAGTACTTC
CDR3aa: CASSPLPTYEQYF

abundance: NA
j_gene: TRBJ2-7
d_gene: NA
v_gene: TRBV7-2
CDR3nt: TGTGCCAGCAGCTCCCGAGCCTACGAGCAGTACTTC
CDR3aa: CASSSRAYEQYF

abundance: NA
j_gene: TRBJ1-1
d_gene: NA
v_gene: TRBV4-3
CDR3nt: TGCGCCAGCAGCCAAGATCTTCGATTCCGCACTGAAGCTTTCTTT
CDR3aa: CASSQDLRFRTEAFF

abundance: few
j_gene: TRBJ2-7
d_gene: NA
v_gene: TRBV20-1
CDR3nt: TGCAGTGCTAGAGATACACAGGGTATGGTTGAGGGGGGGGACACCTACGAGCAGTACTTC
CDR3aa: CSARDTQGMVEGGDTYEQYF

abundance: NA
j_gene: TRBJ1-6
d_gene: NA
v_gene: TRBV2
CDR3nt: TGTGCCAGCAGTGAAGCGCGACGGAATAATTCACCCCTCCACTTT
CDR3aa: CASSEARRNNSPLHF

abundance: few
j_gene: TRBJ1-5
d_gene: NA
v_gene: TRBV7-6
CDR3nt: TGTGCCAGCAGCTTAGGTAGAGCAGGCGCCGCGGGGCAGCCCCAGCATTTT
CDR3aa: CASSLGRAGAAGQPQHF

abundance: few
j_gene: TRBJ2-1
d_gene: TRBD2
v_gene: TRBV7-6
CDR3nt: TGTGCCAGCAGCTTAGAATCTAGCGGCATATACAATGAGCAGTTCTTC
CDR3aa: CASSLESSGIYNEQFF

abundance: NA
j_gene: TRBJ1-4
d_gene: NA
v_gene: TRBV7-8
CDR3nt: TGTGCCAGCAGCCCCCAAGGGGGGGCCGCTGAAAAACTGTTTTTT
CDR3aa: CASSPQGGAAEKLFF

abundance: NA
j_gene: TRBJ1-1
d_gene: NA
v_gene: TRBV4-1
CDR3nt: TGCGCCAGCAGCCAGACTTACAGGGCTGAAGCTTTCTTT
CDR3aa: CASSQTYRAEAFF